These T cell receptor beta chains were read from a single sample in a study of blood T cell repertoires in COVID-19. Using immunoSEQ multiplex PCR, the repertoire was profiled, and TCRdb retains in-frame clones only, with some absent. The repertoire holds some 250,000 clones, with roughly 89% as singletons. Specimen: PBMCs or T cells enriched from blood (not recorded which). The receptors shown here come from a man aged 35 to 55 who had recovered from COVID-19. The CDR3 runs from the conserved cysteine through the conserved F or W. A D gene is named only where the DNA matches it firmly. Part of the rows lack a size; the others show once, few, many or a class for expanded clones.

DNA: TGTGCCAGCAGTTACCTGGCAGGGCAATTTGAAGAGACCCAGTACTTC; CDR3: CASSYLAGQFEETQYF; J: TRBJ2-5; size: NA; D: NA; V: TRBV6-5
DNA: TGTGCCAGCAGCCTGACTACCTACAGGGTAGTCTATCGGCCCCAGCATTTT; CDR3: CASSLTTYRVVYRPQHF; J: TRBJ1-5; size: few; D: NA; V: TRBV28
DNA: TGTGCCAGCAGCTTAGGCAGCTCTGGGGCCAACGTCCTGACTTTC; CDR3: CASSLGSSGANVLTF; J: TRBJ2-6; size: NA; D: NA; V: TRBV7-3
DNA: TGTGCCAGCAGGGGACAGGCTTTAACAAATGAAGCTTTCTTT; CDR3: CASRGQALTNEAFF; J: TRBJ1-1; size: once; D: TRBD1; V: TRBV6-5
DNA: TGCACTACAAGGGGGAGATTAGGTGAAGCTTTCTTT; CDR3: CTTRGRLGEAFF; J: TRBJ1-1; size: NA; D: NA; V: TRBV29-1
DNA: TGTGCCAGCTCACCAACGGGCGTGACAGGGGGAAATCAGCCCCAGCATTTT; CDR3: CASSPTGVTGGNQPQHF; J: TRBJ1-5; size: NA; D: TRBD1; V: TRBV18
DNA: TGTGCCAGCAGCTCATGGGACCCCCGGGGGGGTGATACGCAGTATTTT; CDR3: CASSSWDPRGGDTQYF; J: TRBJ2-3; size: NA; D: TRBD2; V: TRBV7-6
DNA: TGCGCCAGCAGCCAAAGACGGCAGGACACCCGCGAGCAGTACTTC; CDR3: CASSQRRQDTREQYF; J: TRBJ2-7; size: NA; D: NA; V: TRBV4-3
DNA: TGTGCCAGCAGCGCCGCCGGGACAGCTTACCGCTCTGGAAACACCATATATTTT; CDR3: CASSAAGTAYRSGNTIYF; J: TRBJ1-3; size: once; D: TRBD1; V: TRBV9
DNA: TGTGCCAGCAGCTCAAGCCAGGGATCGACTGAAGCTTTCTTT; CDR3: CASSSSQGSTEAFF; J: TRBJ1-1; size: NA; D: NA; V: TRBV7-9
DNA: TGTGCCAGCAGTTACCCCAGGGCAGACATTCAGTACTTC; CDR3: CASSYPRADIQYF; J: TRBJ2-4; size: NA; D: NA; V: TRBV6-5
DNA: TGTGCCACCAGTGATACTGGCCGGACAGGCCACCATGGCTACACCTTC; CDR3: CATSDTGRTGHHGYTF; J: TRBJ1-2; size: NA; D: TRBD1; V: TRBV24-1
DNA: TGTGCCAGCAGCAAAGACAACAGGGGGCTAGGACAGCCCCAGCATTTT; CDR3: CASSKDNRGLGQPQHF; J: TRBJ1-5; size: NA; D: NA; V: TRBV21-1
DNA: TGTGCCAGCAGTTTACCTGCGACAGGGGGCTATCAGCCCCAGCATTTT; CDR3: CASSLPATGGYQPQHF; J: TRBJ1-5; size: NA; D: TRBD1; V: TRBV28
DNA: TGTGCCAGCAGTTTATCGTTAGGGGGCCTTGAGCAGTTCTTC; CDR3: CASSLSLGGLEQFF; J: TRBJ2-1; size: once; D: TRBD1; V: TRBV27
DNA: TGCGCCAGCAGCTTTAGCGGGAGGCCCTCTTCCTACAATGAGCAGTTCTTC; CDR3: CASSFSGRPSSYNEQFF; J: TRBJ2-1; size: NA; D: TRBD2; V: TRBV5-1
DNA: TGTGCCAGCAGTTCCACAGGAGTAGATGGCTACACCTTC; CDR3: CASSSTGVDGYTF; J: TRBJ1-2; size: NA; D: NA; V: TRBV6-4
DNA: TGTGCCAGAAGCTTGGGAACAGGGGATAATTCACCCCTCCACTTT; CDR3: CARSLGTGDNSPLHF; J: TRBJ1-6; size: NA; D: TRBD1; V: TRBV5-3
DNA: TGTGCCAGCAGTTCACCGGGACAGGGGGACTTTGAGCAGTTCTTC; CDR3: CASSSPGQGDFEQFF; J: TRBJ2-1; size: once; D: TRBD1; V: TRBV27
DNA: TGTGCCAGCAGCGTAGGGGTCCAGGGACAGACCTACGAGCAGTACTTC; CDR3: CASSVGVQGQTYEQYF; J: TRBJ2-7; size: NA; D: TRBD1; V: TRBV7-9
DNA: TGTGCAAGTCGTCTAAAGTGTAATTTCTCCTACGAGCAGTACTTC; CDR3: CASRLKCNFSYEQYF; J: TRBJ2-7; size: NA; D: NA; V: TRBV12-2
DNA: TGTGCCAGCTCACTGACCGGGACTAGCGGGGACAGCTCCTACAATGAGCAGTTCTTC; CDR3: CASSLTGTSGDSSYNEQFF; J: TRBJ2-1; size: NA; D: TRBD2; V: TRBV18
DNA: TGTGCCAGTAGTATTCCGACCGGCATAGGGAGTGGTGGGGCCAACGTCCTGACTTTC; CDR3: CASSIPTGIGSGGANVLTF; J: TRBJ2-6; size: NA; D: NA; V: TRBV19
DNA: TGTGCCAGCAGCTTAGGAGCCTACAATGAGCAGTTCTTC; CDR3: CASSLGAYNEQFF; J: TRBJ2-1; size: NA; D: NA; V: TRBV7-9
DNA: TGTGCCAGCAGCCCGACAGTTAACTATGGCTACACCTTC; CDR3: CASSPTVNYGYTF; J: TRBJ1-2; size: NA; D: NA; V: TRBV12-3/TRBV12-4
DNA: TGTGCCAGCAGCTTGCCCGGGTTGGGGGGAACTGAAGCTTTCTTT; CDR3: CASSLPGLGGTEAFF; J: TRBJ1-1; size: few; D: NA; V: TRBV7-9
DNA: TGTGCCAGCAGCTTAGCGGGGCAGAGTAATGAAAAACTGTTTTTT; CDR3: CASSLAGQSNEKLFF; J: TRBJ1-4; size: NA; D: NA; V: TRBV7-9
DNA: TGTGCCAGTTCGAATAGCGGGAGAGCTTACGAGCAGTACTTC; CDR3: CASSNSGRAYEQYF; J: TRBJ2-7; size: NA; D: TRBD2; V: TRBV19
DNA: TGTGCCAGCAGTGAAGTCCCCTTCCTGAACACTGAAGCTTTCTTT; CDR3: CASSEVPFLNTEAFF; J: TRBJ1-1; size: once; D: NA; V: TRBV2
DNA: TGCGCCAGCAGTGAATGGAGACAGTCCTTCTACGAGCAGTACTTC; CDR3: CASSEWRQSFYEQYF; J: TRBJ2-7; size: NA; D: NA; V: TRBV10-2
DNA: TGTGCCAGCAGCCTCAGACGGGGGGCCTACGAGCAGTACTTC; CDR3: CASSLRRGAYEQYF; J: TRBJ2-7; size: NA; D: TRBD2; V: TRBV6-5
DNA: TGTGCCAGCACCCCGGACACAAAAGAGACCCAGTACTTC; CDR3: CASTPDTKETQYF; J: TRBJ2-5; size: NA; D: NA; V: TRBV21-1